This T cell receptor beta chain stems from a study of blood T cell repertoires in COVID-19. At the level of the study: The United States, Italy and Spain supplied acute and convalescent COVID-19 samples. T cells, B-cell-depleted T cells, or PBMCs provided the cDNA or gDNA that served as material.

This CDR3 has 17 residues. The V end was cut by 5 bases, the J end by 4 bases, with 23 bases between. Germline V gene sequence: CDR1 SGHTA, CDR2 FQGTGA. Original handling: Reference gene primer amplification gave nucleated cell count estimates. The repertoire was sequenced with immunoSEQ multiplex PCR; TCRdb's copy has only in-frame clones and lacks some. The V and J calls and the clone size are those of that table, but D and trimming were determined from the DNA. The sample yields 80,000 to 95,000 clones, about nine tenths seen once. The chain is built from TRBV7-3 and TRBJ2-5, with D uncertain. The sample taken for sequencing was peripheral blood. This clonotype was sampled from a human donor with active COVID-19. The donor label of this sample is uncertain. CDR3 in amino acids: CASSPTRPPGRPETQYF. In DNA, the CDR3 is TGTGCCAGCAGCCCCACCCGGCCGCCTGGGCGCCCAGAGACCCAGTACTTC.